This T cell receptor beta chain was sequenced for a study of blood T cell dynamics during melanoma immunotherapy. Study background: Standard first-line treatment here was pembrolizumab or nivolumab plus ipilimumab in metastatic melanoma.

This CDR3 comprises 15 residues. Trimming removed 0 bases from V and 12 bases from J; junction bases left unmatched: 8. Germline values: CDR1 SGHDN, CDR2 FVKESK. As regards this clone: Its antigen is unidentified.

Here immunoSEQ multiplex PCR was the method, and the copy in TCRdb shows in-frame clones only, minus some. The sample records roughly 13,000 clones, 92% being singletons. General study findings and limits: Cell-free DNA CDR3 sequences most resembled the immune-effector CD8+ subset, which was also most clonal.

Stated time point: pre-treatment baseline. One draw preceded checkpoint blockade; another followed its first cycle at week 3. No patient had earlier systemic cancer treatment, concurrent immunosuppressants, or another active cancer. The sample was effector memory CD8+ T cells from blood, taken from a patient treated with checkpoint blockade. This receptor was identified in a human donor with melanoma. The chain couples TRBV14 to TRBJ2-1; 10 positions match TRBD2. The CDR3 reads CASSQDQAGGPGQFF. DNA for the CDR3: TGTGCCAGCAGCCAAGATCAAGCGGGAGGGCCGGGGCAGTTCTTC.